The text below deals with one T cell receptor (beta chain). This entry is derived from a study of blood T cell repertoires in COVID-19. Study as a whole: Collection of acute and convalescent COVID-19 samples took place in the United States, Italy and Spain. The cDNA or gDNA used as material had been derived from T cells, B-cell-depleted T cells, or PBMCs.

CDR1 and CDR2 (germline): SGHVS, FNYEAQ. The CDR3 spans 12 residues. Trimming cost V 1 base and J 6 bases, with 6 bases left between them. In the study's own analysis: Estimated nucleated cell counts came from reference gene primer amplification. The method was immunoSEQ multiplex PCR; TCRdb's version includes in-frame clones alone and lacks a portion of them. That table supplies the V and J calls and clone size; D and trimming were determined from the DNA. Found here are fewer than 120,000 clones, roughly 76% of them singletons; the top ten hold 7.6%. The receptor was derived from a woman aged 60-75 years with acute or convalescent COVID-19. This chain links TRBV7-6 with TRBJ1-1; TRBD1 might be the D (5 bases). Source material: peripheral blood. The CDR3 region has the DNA TGTGCCAGCAGCTTAGAAGGGGCTGAAGCTTTCTTT. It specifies CASSLEGAEAFF.